The T cell receptor (beta chain) described here comes from a study of CD8 T cells in Susac syndrome. General study results and limits: In its TCR sequencing and HLA analysis, the study acknowledged that the number of individuals was relatively small.

In the case of this clonotype: As yet, its antigen is unknown.

The RNA input was roughly 0.5 to 1 ug, and it was reverse transcribed with random hexamers. A multiplex approach, immunoSEQ multiplex PCR, amplified TCR beta CDR3 across 54 Vbeta and 13 Jbeta. TCRdb itself ran the immunoSEQ multiplex PCR reads through MiXCR, one entry per CDR3 protein. Altogether 65,000 to 75,000 distinct CDR3 sequences are present, approximately 95% being singletons, with the ten largest covering 0.2% to 0.25%. The CDR3 is 15 amino acids. CDR1 is MDHEN, CDR2 SYDVKM, per germline. V gave up 10 bases and J gave up 0 bases, with 18 bases separating them. The receptor was isolated from a human donor in good health. This chain joins TRBV28 and TRBJ2-5; tentative D call: TRBD1 (6 bases). The sample consisted of CD8+ T cells from PBMCs. The CDR3 nucleotides are TGTGCCATAAGAGGGCAGGGGTTGTACCAAGAGACCCAGTACTTC. Amino acids: CAIRGQGLYQETQYF.